The clone carrying this T cell receptor (beta chain) was seen repeatedly, ten times or more. Its antigen remains unknown. Multiplex PCR in two rounds served to amplify TCR beta CDR3 from genomic DNA. Amplification during the initial PCR round employed primers specific to each TRBV and TRBJ gene. A single record per CDR3 protein comes from TCRdb applying MiXCR to the multiplex PCR reads. Of just under 20,000 distinct CDR3 sequences in the sample, about a quarter were seen once. From germline, CDR1 is MNHEY and CDR2 SVGAGI. Trimming removed 2 bases at V and 5 bases at J, with 9 bases between. This CDR3 has 14 residues. The data were obtained in a study of prognosis after radiotherapy for stage I lung cancer. Study summary: Medically, all non-small cell lung cancer patients were deemed inoperable. Study conclusions and caveats: Counts of unique TCR clones fell following stereotactic body radiation therapy, median roughly 9,900 versus 7,200. The question of whether the expanded TCR clones were tumor-specific was not determined.

The TCR comes from a donor aged 50 or older with non-small cell lung cancer. This rearrangement joins TRBV6-5 to TRBJ2-2, with D unclear. The sample in question was PBMCs, obtained before or after stereotactic body radiation therapy (not recorded which). CDR3 coding DNA: TGTGCCAGCAGTTACAGGGCAGCTACCGGGGAGCTGTTTTTT. As protein: CASSYRAATGELFF.